The rows below give T cell receptor beta chains drawn from one sample of a study of OX40 agonist ivuxolimab in advanced cancers. Here immunoSEQ multiplex PCR was the method, and the copy in TCRdb shows in-frame clones only, minus some. The sample holds more than 65,000 clones; roughly 90% are singletons and the top ten take about 8.6%. The material was CD4+ or CD8+ T cells sorted from blood, obtained in a trial of the OX40 agonist ivuxolimab. The receptors were gathered from an adult with an advanced solid tumor such as melanoma, head and neck, liver or kidney cancer. CDR3s include the opening cysteine and the closing phenylalanine or tryptophan. D genes are given only for firm matches. Size is omitted from some rows. Given values are once, few, many or a class for expanded clones.

v_gene	j_gene	abundance	d_gene	CDR3aa	CDR3nt
TRBV27	TRBJ2-7	.	TRBD2	CASSYGTSSYEQYF	TGTGCCAGCAGTTACGGGACTAGCTCCTACGAGCAGTACTTC
TRBV12-5	TRBJ2-7	.	.	CASGLAPGYEQYF	TGTGCTAGTGGTTTGGCCCCAGGGTACGAGCAGTACTTC
TRBV7-3	TRBJ2-1	.	TRBD2	CASSLTGSGDEQFF	TGTGCCAGCAGCTTAACGGGCAGCGGGGATGAGCAGTTCTTC
TRBV10-1	TRBJ1-1	.	.	CASSEFLPNLDTEAFF	TGCGCCAGCAGTGAGTTTCTACCGAACTTGGACACTGAAGCTTTCTTT
TRBV5-6	TRBJ2-5	once	.	CASSPFPFVWEETQYF	TGTGCCAGCAGCCCATTCCCGTTTGTTTGGGAGGAGACCCAGTACTTC
TRBV4-1	TRBJ2-7	.	TRBD2	CASSHASGSYEQYF	TGCGCCAGCAGCCATGCTAGCGGCTCCTACGAGCAGTACTTC
TRBV14	TRBJ2-2	.	.	CASSQEAGSINTGELFF	TGTGCCAGCAGCCAAGAGGCAGGGTCGATTAACACCGGGGAGCTGTTTTTT
TRBV4-3	TRBJ2-7	.	.	CASSPGRTVYEQYF	TGCGCCAGCAGCCCGGGACGGACCGTTTACGAGCAGTACTTC
TRBV7-9	TRBJ2-5	.	.	CASSSPIAGEQETQYF	TGTGCCAGCAGCTCCCCGATCGCAGGGGAGCAAGAGACCCAGTACTTC
TRBV19	TRBJ2-7	once	TRBD2	CASSMGLAGGTNYEQYF	TGTGCCAGTAGTATGGGACTAGCGGGCGGAACTAACTACGAGCAGTACTTC
TRBV28	TRBJ1-5	.	.	CASSLRQSNQPQHF	TGTGCCAGCAGTCTTAGACAGTCCAATCAGCCCCAGCATTTT
TRBV5-5	TRBJ1-5	.	TRBD1	CASSFGQGLGQPQHF	TGTGCCAGCAGCTTCGGACAGGGCTTAGGTCAGCCCCAGCATTTT
TRBV5-5	TRBJ2-2	.	TRBD1	CASSWTGYTGELFF	TGTGCCAGCAGCTGGACAGGTTACACCGGGGAGCTGTTTTTT
TRBV10-2	TRBJ1-4	.	TRBD1	CASSDPGQGNEKLFF	TGCGCCAGCAGTGACCCGGGACAGGGGAATGAAAAACTGTTTTTT
TRBV6-5	TRBJ1-2	.	TRBD1	CASSGLQGGGYTF	TGTGCCAGCAGTGGTCTACAGGGGGGCGGCTACACCTTC
TRBV5-6	TRBJ2-2	.	TRBD1	CASSLTGDPRELFF	TGTGCCAGCAGCTTGACAGGGGACCCCCGGGAGCTGTTTTTT
TRBV6-5	TRBJ1-1	.	TRBD1	CASSTYGTVTAEAFF	TGTGCCAGCAGTACCTACGGGACAGTCACGGCTGAAGCTTTCTTT
TRBV19	TRBJ1-5	.	.	CASSTYQPQHF	TGTGCCAGTAGTACATATCAGCCCCAGCATTTT
TRBV29-1	TRBJ2-7	.	TRBD1	CSVGETGALLEQYF	TGCAGCGTTGGGGAGACAGGGGCCCTTTTAGAGCAGTACTTC
TRBV5-6	TRBJ1-5	.	.	CASSLVGDQPQHF	TGTGCCAGCAGCCTGGTCGGTGATCAGCCCCAGCATTTT
TRBV11-2	TRBJ2-5	.	TRBD1	CASSLPWTGGYQETQYF	TGTGCCAGCAGCTTACCTTGGACAGGGGGGTACCAAGAGACCCAGTACTTC
TRBV6-8	TRBJ1-5	.	.	CASSPVRGRFCSNQPQHF	TGTGCCAGCAGTCCCGTCCGGGGTAGGTTTTGTAGCAATCAGCCCCAGCATTTT
TRBV7-6	TRBJ1-1	.	.	CASSLTTGPNTEAFF	TGTGCCAGCAGCCTAACGACAGGTCCTAACACTGAAGCTTTCTTT
TRBV2	TRBJ2-7	.	.	CASKAQSSSYEQYF	TGTGCCAGCAAGGCCCAGAGCAGCTCCTACGAGCAGTACTTC
TRBV5-6	TRBJ2-7	.	TRBD1	CASRPQDRGREQYF	TGTGCCAGTCGTCCACAAGACAGGGGGCGGGAGCAGTACTTC
TRBV10-1	TRBJ2-1	.	TRBD2	CASSENGTSGAPLYNEQFF	TGCGCCAGCAGTGAGAATGGTACTAGCGGGGCGCCCCTCTACAATGAGCAGTTCTTC
TRBV9	TRBJ1-1	.	TRBD1	CASSVQGAKTEAFF	TGTGCCAGCAGCGTGCAGGGGGCGAAAACTGAAGCTTTCTTT
TRBV2	TRBJ2-7	once	.	CASRPWHDEQYF	TGTGCCAGCAGGCCATGGCACGACGAGCAGTACTTC
TRBV4-1	TRBJ2-6	.	.	CASSTGLGGANVLTF	TGCGCCAGCTCTACAGGGCTCGGGGGGGCCAACGTCCTGACTTTC
TRBV27	TRBJ1-1	.	.	CASSWGASNTEAFF	TGTGCCAGCAGTTGGGGAGCCTCTAACACTGAAGCTTTCTTT
TRBV11-2	TRBJ2-2	.	.	CASSALLETGELFF	TGTGCCAGCAGCGCCCTGTTGGAAACCGGGGAGCTGTTTTTT
TRBV16	TRBJ1-3	.	.	CASSQSGTPNTIYF	TGTGCCAGCAGCCAATCAGGGACACCGAACACCATATATTTT
TRBV7-6	TRBJ2-1	.	.	CASSLFLRTYNEQFF	TGTGCCAGCAGCTTATTTCTTAGGACCTACAATGAGCAGTTCTTC
TRBV29-1	TRBJ2-1	.	TRBD1	CSGRDRSYNEQFF	TGCAGCGGTAGGGACAGGTCCTACAATGAGCAGTTCTTC
TRBV5-1	TRBJ2-7	.	.	CASFPRDGSYEQYF	TGCGCCAGCTTTCCCAGGGACGGCTCCTACGAGCAGTACTTC
TRBV6-6	TRBJ2-7	.	.	CASSYQGPPSYEQYF	TGTGCCAGCAGTTATCAGGGCCCCCCTTCCTACGAGCAGTACTTC
TRBV6-4	TRBJ1-2	.	.	CASSETAIGANYGYTF	TGTGCCAGCAGTGAGACAGCTATCGGAGCTAACTATGGCTACACCTTC
TRBV11-3	TRBJ2-1	.	TRBD1	CASSLNRGFHNEQFF	TGTGCCAGCAGCTTAAACAGGGGCTTTCACAATGAGCAGTTCTTC
TRBV4-1	TRBJ2-1	once	.	CASSQEGPGSYNEQFF	TGCGCCAGCAGCCAAGAGGGCCCAGGCTCCTACAATGAGCAGTTCTTC
TRBV4-1	TRBJ2-7	.	.	CASSQGRDYYEQYF	TGCGCCAGCAGCCAAGGACGGGATTACTACGAGCAGTACTTC
TRBV12-5	TRBJ2-7	.	TRBD1	CASGKTGEFSYEQYF	TGTGCTAGTGGTAAGACAGGGGAATTCTCCTACGAGCAGTACTTC
TRBV10-3	TRBJ1-5	.	.	CAISESRGSNQPQHF	TGTGCCATCAGTGAGTCTAGGGGTAGCAATCAGCCCCAGCATTTT
TRBV12-2	TRBJ1-3	.	.	CASRPWGWSSGNTIYF	TGTGCAAGTCGCCCCTGGGGATGGAGCTCTGGAAACACCATATATTTT
TRBV7-6	TRBJ2-1	.	TRBD2	CASSLFTGTSGGAFEQFF	TGTGCCAGCAGCTTGTTTACCGGGACTAGCGGGGGGGCTTTTGAGCAGTTCTTC
TRBV7-9	TRBJ1-1	.	.	CASSSDGTGNTEAFF	TGTGCCAGCAGCTCAGATGGAACAGGGAACACTGAAGCTTTCTTT
TRBV4-1	TRBJ2-3	.	.	CASSQRVWGGQTDTQYF	TGCGCCAGCAGCCAGCGAGTGTGGGGGGGGCAAACAGATACGCAGTATTTT
TRBV7-9	TRBJ2-1	.	TRBD1	CASLYGRGLDEQFF	TGTGCCAGCCTTTACGGCAGGGGGCTCGATGAGCAGTTCTTC
TRBV2	TRBJ2-3	.	TRBD2	CASSSLGGETDTQYF	TGTGCCAGCAGTTCCCTTGGGGGGGAGACAGATACGCAGTATTTT
TRBV7-8	TRBJ2-7	.	.	CASSFRSRSYEQYF	TGTGCCAGCAGCTTCAGGAGTCGCTCCTACGAGCAGTACTTC
TRBV4-1	TRBJ2-7	.	.	CASSQGDGGWAYEQYF	TGCGCCAGCAGCCAAGGAGATGGTGGGTGGGCCTACGAGCAGTACTTC
TRBV11-2	TRBJ2-4	once	.	CASSLNRLAKNIQYF	TGTGCCAGCAGCTTAAACAGACTAGCCAAAAACATTCAGTACTTC
TRBV10-1	TRBJ1-1	.	.	CASSEAENTEAFF	TGCGCCAGCAGTGAAGCGGAGAACACTGAAGCTTTCTTT
TRBV7-7	TRBJ2-2	.	TRBD1	CASSSGQGLTGELFF	TGTGCTAGCAGCTCAGGACAGGGGCTAACCGGGGAGCTGTTTTTT
TRBV5-1	TRBJ2-5	.	TRBD2	CASSPGRGGAETQYF	TGCGCCAGCAGCCCCGGGAGGGGGGGCGCCGAGACCCAGTACTTC
TRBV7-3	TRBJ2-2	.	TRBD2	CASSLLAENTGELFF	TGTGCCAGCAGCTTACTAGCGGAGAACACCGGGGAGCTGTTTTTT
TRBV13	TRBJ1-1	.	.	CASSSPSREAFF	TGTGCCAGCAGCTCCCCCTCCCGCGAAGCTTTCTTT
TRBV7-7	TRBJ2-7	.	TRBD1	CASSPGTGLTYEQYF	TGTGCTAGCAGCCCCGGGACAGGGCTGACCTACGAGCAGTACTTC
TRBV19	TRBJ2-4	.	TRBD1	CASMRGTGGEGVKNIQYF	TGTGCCAGTATGCGGGGGACAGGGGGCGAGGGTGTCAAAAACATTCAGTACTTC